This T cell receptor beta chain was identified in a study of regulatory T cells in long-lasting Graves disease (dated by TCRdb to the early 2020s). Broadly, across the study: In the newly diagnosed Graves' disease group, patients had been taking antithyroid drugs for less than 3 months. The study took place in China and was registered as a clinical trial. TCR sequencing covered 13 persistent and 20 newly diagnosed Graves' disease patients, about 35 samples in total. This study used TCR sequencing and RNA sequencing of peripheral blood to compare persistent Graves' disease patients against newly diagnosed Graves' disease patients.

The investigation overall reported the following: Preferential use of TRBV28, TRBJ1-2 and TRBJ2-5 was observed in persistent disease, whereas TRBV20-1 and TRBJ2-1 were favored in newly diagnosed disease. Persistent patients shared more public clonotypes among themselves (2,741) than newly diagnosed patients did (more than 950). As a limitation, the authors acknowledged that the small sample size may reduce accuracy. Sequencing and analysis were limited to the TCR beta chain. The study examined only peripheral blood because the primary lesion, thyroid tissue, could not be accessed. Persistent Graves' disease patients showed lower TCR Shannon entropy and fewer highly expanded clones than newly diagnosed patients, suggesting clonal expansion.

This clonotype was counted at least ten times. Its antigen is currently not known. Base qualities are missing; no much larger clone stands one base away. Reading the label with the study, this specimen's time point is: newly diagnosed GD, antithyroid drugs for less than 3 months. For both TCR sequencing and RNA sequencing, RNA was extracted from PBMCs using TRIzol. Graves' disease was diagnosed according to American Thyroid Association guidelines. The patients came from an endocrinology department in Xi'an, China. Each patient gave 7.5 to 10 milliliters of peripheral blood, collected in an EDTA anticoagulant tube. Ficoll Paque Plus density gradient separation was used to isolate PBMCs, and no additional T cell sorting was done. An Agilent 2100 Bioanalyzer and agarose gel were used to check RNA quality, and a NanoDrop 2000 was used to measure RNA concentration. Libraries were constructed by multiplex PCR. The instrument given in TCRdb is Illumina HiSeq 4000. iRepertoire HTBI primers and Arm-PCR amplification of CDR3 regions were used to construct TCR beta libraries. Gel purification was performed on PCR products prior to sequencing. In the source study's methods: Across samples, 55 to 80 TRBV and 14 TRBJ segments were identified and used for gene usage analysis of CDR3 amino acid clonotypes. COPE and FqMerger were used to merge the filtered high-quality paired reads into contigs. BLAST was used to align contigs to IMGT TRBV, TRBD and TRBJ reference genes, with CDR3 defined following IMGT. Any clonotype with a frequency above 0.1% was counted as a highly expanded clone. Shannon entropy was used to measure repertoire diversity, and the Gini coefficient was used to measure V-J evenness. Clonotypes shared by more than one individual were considered public. TCRdb redid the processing of the public reads, applying fastp at Q25 and MiXCR, and retained in-frame beta chains. Here each entry gathers all rows of one CDR3 protein and keeps the most common genes and DNA. TCRdb's processing, not the study's, gives the V and J calls here. The sample profile shows fewer than 350,000 distinct CDR3 sequences; over 15% of them were found once. More than 35% of the sample rests with the top ten.

As encoded in the germline V gene, CDR1 is SGDLS while CDR2 is YYNGEE. Deletion took 0 bases off V and 4 bases off J, with a span of 9 bases between the germline ends. Reading from cysteine to phenylalanine, the CDR3 counts 14 amino acids. Just CDR3 DNA is preserved here, 42 bases in frame from base 1. This material consisted of peripheral blood mononuclear cells (PBMCs), taken at new diagnosis, from a patient treated with antithyroid drugs. The sequence came from a female donor with Graves disease. The sequence joins TRBV9 to TRBJ2-3; TRBD1 is perhaps the D gene, given 6 matching bases. The CDR3 loop reads CASSVDQGSDTQYF. The DNA is as follows: TGTGCCAGCAGCGTAGATCAGGGGTCAGATACGCAGTATTTT.